This TCR beta chain came from a study of shared clonotypes between healthy human individuals (dated by TCRdb to the early 2020s). For context, the study as a whole: The cohort included three men and a couple of women between 18 and 49 years of age. For each donor, three plates each were used for CD4 naive and CD4 memory, two plates were used for CD8 naive, and one plate was used for CD8 memory. To estimate repertoire size and how much clonotype sharing occurs between individuals, the study deeply sequenced the blood TCR repertoires of 5 or 6 healthy adults. Libraries were prepared and TCR repertoires were sequenced by different laboratories using diverse techniques, in order to increase sequencing depth and limit assay-specific biases. Leukapheresis yielded between about 0.9 and 9.5 billion PBMCs per donor. Study-level results and caveats: Compared with non-shared clonotypes, clonotypes shared by all four sorted-subset donors had higher generation probabilities. Naive subsets generally had larger estimated clonotype richness than memory subsets. The small number of donors limited the genetic and exposure-history diversity represented. Incomplete sequencing was indicated by rarefaction of sorted-subset datasets, despite the large sequencing depth. Sharing across several donors was observed for roughly 5.4% of naive CD4, around 3.5% of naive CD8, 2.3% of memory CD4, and over 0.3% of memory CD8 clonotypes. Sampling was restricted to blood, and TCR repertoires in tissues likely differ from the TCR repertoires found in blood. Pairwise subsampling indicated that sequencing depth was expected to affect the degree of clonotype sharing among donors.

TCR CDR3 regions were amplified from genomic DNA by multiplex PCR using the deep immunoSEQ assay. Extracted genomic DNA from each cell subset was distributed evenly across all wells of several immunoSEQ 96-well plates, and each plate was treated as a replicate. For sorted subsets, approximately 210 ng of genomic DNA, equivalent to some 30,000 T cell genomes, went into each replicate PCR. Purified libraries were quantified with a Qubit 3.0 fluorometer, sized on a Bioanalyzer 2100, and re-quantified with the KAPA Library Quantification kit. Each immunoSEQ 96-well plate was sequenced on its own single-read 150-cycle Illumina NextSeq 550 flow cell. The authors' analysis ran thus. The immunoSEQ output contained only junctional sequences without quality scores, so filtering could not match that applied to full-length reads. Sequences were annotated with PyIR, a Python wrapper for IgBLAST v1.9, and V/J genes and CDR3 were assigned using IMGT germline references. Reads were filtered out if the reads had weak V/J assignments (E-value above 1e-6), no CDR3, stop codons, out-of-frame junctions, or ambiguous translated residues. V3J clonotypes were defined by identical inferred V gene, J gene, and CDR3 amino acid sequence. Percentage overlap between repertoires was calculated by dividing the number of shared unique clonotypes by the size of the smaller repertoire. Repertoire richness was assessed with RTK rarefaction, the Chao1 estimator, and Recon v2.1 estimates of unobserved clonotypes. Generation probabilities for all TCRbeta clonotypes obtained by the gDNA method from four donors were computed using OLGA. Drawn from immuneACCESS, this table holds only the in-frame rearrangements with V and J called that TCRdb kept. Clones are partly lost; checked studies trace under half to an unresolved V gene and leave the rest unexplained. V, J and clone size are taken as reported in that table, and D and trimming were inferred from the DNA itself. This sample comprises more than 2 million clones, roughly 94% of them detected only once. The top ten clones comprise 1% to 1.3% of the sample.

CD8 naive samples consisted of CD45RO-negative cells that were positively selected for CCR7, yielding a CD45RA+CCR7+ population without TemRA cells. Healthy HIV-negative adults with no recently reported acute infections or vaccinations were included as donors. All donors were Caucasian adults living in Nashville, Tennessee, USA. After blood collection by leukapheresis, PBMCs were isolated using Ficoll-Histopaque density gradient centrifugation and then cryopreserved in the vapor phase of liquid nitrogen. Analytical flow cytometry was used to check the purity and quantity of each magnetically sorted T cell population. Genomic DNA was isolated from each sorted fraction and quantified by UV absorbance on a Nanodrop 2000c. V and J are truncated by 5 bases and 0 bases respectively, leaving an intervening sequence of 16 bases. Sequences SEHNR (CDR1) and FQNEAQ (CDR2) are obtained from the germline V gene (reference sequence). Inclusive of the bounding cysteine and phenylalanine, the CDR3 is 16 residues long. Kept here is only the CDR3 DNA, which spans 48 bases and is read in frame from base 1.

Points on this clone: Its antigen is currently not known. No clone much larger than this one lies a single base away; base qualities are absent.

The TCR comes from a man aged 18-30 years in good health. Recombination linked TRBV7-9 to TRBJ1-2, with no confident D gene call. The sample consisted of naive CD8+ T cells sorted from blood. The cell subset or site label for this specimen denotes: CD45RA+CCR7+. The nucleotide sequence reads as follows: TGTGCCAGCAGCCCCTATGAGAGGAAGGCTAACTATGGCTACACCTTC. Its amino acids are CASSPYERKANYGYTF.